This entry describes one TCR beta chain. The antigen is unknown. Germline V lookup: CDR1 MNHNS, CDR2 SASEGT. This CDR3 comprises 15 residues. V was trimmed by 2 bases and J by 4 bases, leaving 15 bases between them. It was with 60 Vbeta and 13 Jbeta primers that the PCR ran. Original data processing: Among the unique TCR beta chains that a later analysis counted, some 73 million in all, 9.5 million to 11 million were shared. The table came from immunoSEQ multiplex PCR; TCRdb's copy has only in-frame clones and leaves some out. That table furnishes V, J and clone size, whereas the DNA furnished D and trimming. The sample has 200,000 to 250,000 clones, around four fifths seen once. The record originates from a study of cytomegalovirus exposure and HLA in healthy donors. Study results and limitations: Sequencing probably produced one cluster of sequence variants that were highly shared. In a later analysis, specific HLA alleles were associated with under 20,000 TCR beta sequences at a 0.05 false discovery rate.

This rearrangement joins TRBV6-1 to TRBJ2-7; maybe TRBD1 (6 bases). The specimen was PBMCs. This receptor was identified in a middle-aged man in good health and CMV-seronegative. CDR3 DNA sequence: TGTGCCAGCAGTGAAAAGAGGGGGACCCTTTACGAGCAGTACTTC. Amino acids: CASSEKRGTLYEQYF.